These T cell receptor beta chains were read from a single sample in a study of blood T cell repertoires in COVID-19. TCRdb's table, derived via immunoSEQ multiplex PCR, lists solely in-frame clones and lacks some. The sample lists 200,000 or so clones; about nine tenths were seen once. Sequencing used peripheral blood. Receptors originate from a man between 65 and 79 years old with active or convalescent COVID-19. The CDR3 runs from the conserved cysteine through the conserved F or W. The D gene is left open where the match is weak. Clone size is shown for a subset of rows, as once, few, many or a class of expanded clone.

DNA	CDR3	V	J	size	D
TGCAGTGCTAGTTCTAGCGGGAGGGCCAGCGGGGAGCTGTTTTTT	CSASSSGRASGELFF	TRBV20-1	TRBJ2-2	-	TRBD2
TGCGCCAGCAGCGAAAGCGGGAAGCGCACAGATACGCAGTATTTT	CASSESGKRTDTQYF	TRBV5-1	TRBJ2-3	-	TRBD2
TGTGCCAGCAGCGGACTAGGGCGCACAGATACGCAGTATTTT	CASSGLGRTDTQYF	TRBV28	TRBJ2-3	-	TRBD2
TGTGCCAGCAGTTACTCGAGTCGACAGGGTAATGGCTACACCTTC	CASSYSSRQGNGYTF	TRBV6-5	TRBJ1-2	-	TRBD1
TGTGCCAGCAGCCGGGACAGGGGGTATGAAGATACGCAGTATTTT	CASSRDRGYEDTQYF	TRBV21-1	TRBJ2-3	-	-
TGTGCCAGCAAACTACAGGGGGCGAACACTGAAGCTTTCTTT	CASKLQGANTEAFF	TRBV28	TRBJ1-1	-	TRBD1
TGTGCCTGGAGTTTAAGCGGGAGGGAGATCGAGCAGTACTTC	CAWSLSGREIEQYF	TRBV30	TRBJ2-7	-	TRBD2
TGTGCCAGCAGCCCATTGTTGGGAGGGAGCACAGATACGCAGTATTTT	CASSPLLGGSTDTQYF	TRBV7-6	TRBJ2-3	-	TRBD2
TGTGCCAGCGGTTTGGGGAGAAACACCGGGGAGCTGTTTTTT	CASGLGRNTGELFF	TRBV2	TRBJ2-2	-	-
TGCGCCAGCAGTACAGGGGAGCTCCAAGAGACCCAGTACTTC	CASSTGELQETQYF	TRBV5-1	TRBJ2-5	once	TRBD1
TGTGCCAGCAGCCCAACCGGACAGTCCCATTGGGACACTGAAGCTTTCTTT	CASSPTGQSHWDTEAFF	TRBV9	TRBJ1-1	-	-
TGTGCCAGCAGCCCGAGGGGTCTGGACAGGGGGACCCTGAACACTGAAGCTTTCTTT	CASSPRGLDRGTLNTEAFF	TRBV7-9	TRBJ1-1	-	TRBD1
TGTGCCAGCAGCCAAGGTGTCTGGGACAGCAGAAGCTCCTATAATTCACCCCTCCACTTT	CASSQGVWDSRSSYNSPLHF	TRBV3-1/TRBV3-2	TRBJ1-6	-	TRBD1
TGTGCCAGCAGTTCACGAAATCAGGTTAATTCACCCCTCCACTTT	CASSSRNQVNSPLHF	TRBV14	TRBJ1-6	once	-
TGTGCCAGCAGCGGGAGGGTGGGGAATCAGCCCCAGCATTTT	CASSGRVGNQPQHF	TRBV2	TRBJ1-5	-	-
TGCGCCAGCAGCTTGAATTCGGGACAGGGATATGGCTACACCTTC	CASSLNSGQGYGYTF	TRBV5-1	TRBJ1-2	-	TRBD1
TGTGCCAGCAGCTTCCAACTTGGCCAGGGGGTATCTGGGGCCAACGTCCTGACTTTC	CASSFQLGQGVSGANVLTF	TRBV7-2	TRBJ2-6	-	TRBD1
TGTGCCAGTCGTACCGGGACAGAGAACACCGGGGAGCTGTTTTTT	CASRTGTENTGELFF	TRBV19	TRBJ2-2	few	TRBD1
TGCAGCGCCCGGGTGGGGAGCTCCTACAATGAGCAGTTCTTC	CSARVGSSYNEQFF	TRBV29-1	TRBJ2-1	-	-
TGCAGTGCTAGTCCAGGGTGGGATCAGCCCCAGCATTTT	CSASPGWDQPQHF	TRBV20-1	TRBJ1-5	-	-
TGTGCCAGCAGCCTGTTAGGGAGGGGTGACACTGAAGCTTTCTTT	CASSLLGRGDTEAFF	TRBV7-9	TRBJ1-1	-	-
TGTGCCAGCAGCTTAGTGTCAAGCGGAGAGACCCAGTACTTC	CASSLVSSGETQYF	TRBV7-8	TRBJ2-5	-	-
TGTGCCTGGAGTGTAGGATCAGGAACCACAGATACGCAGTATTTT	CAWSVGSGTTDTQYF	TRBV30	TRBJ2-3	-	-
TGTGCCTGGAATCCTGGGGGGAACAATGAGCAGTTCTTC	CAWNPGGNNEQFF	TRBV30	TRBJ2-1	-	-
TGTGCCAGCAGCACCCGGTCCCCCCAGAACACTGAAGCTTTCTTT	CASSTRSPQNTEAFF	TRBV21-1	TRBJ1-1	-	-
TGTGCCAGCAGCTTAAGTCTAGCGGGGCTATACAATGAGCAGTTCTTC	CASSLSLAGLYNEQFF	TRBV7-2	TRBJ2-1	-	TRBD2
TGCGCCAGCAGCCTGGAGGGGCAGAACACCGGGGAGCTGTTTTTT	CASSLEGQNTGELFF	TRBV4-3	TRBJ2-2	once	-
TGTGCCACCAGCAGAGATCTTGGGACAAGCGCCGTCAATGAGCAGTTCTTC	CATSRDLGTSAVNEQFF	TRBV15	TRBJ2-1	-	-
TGTGCCAGCAGACGGGACATGGCGGCGTACGAGCAGTACTTC	CASRRDMAAYEQYF	TRBV6-5	TRBJ2-7	-	-
TGTGCCAGCAGCTCCCAAAAACTGGACAGGGGGAACACCGGGGAGCTGTTTTTT	CASSSQKLDRGNTGELFF	TRBV5-6	TRBJ2-2	-	TRBD1
TGCGCCAGCAGCTTGGCTAGCTTAGGCACCGGGGAGCTGTTTTTT	CASSLASLGTGELFF	TRBV5-1	TRBJ2-2	-	-
TGTGCCAGCAGCTTGAGACGGGATTATTCGCCCCAGCATTTT	CASSLRRDYSPQHF	TRBV7-8	TRBJ1-5	many	-
TGTGCCAGCAGCCCTCCCGGACAGGGCAATCAGCCCCAGCATTTT	CASSPPGQGNQPQHF	TRBV28	TRBJ1-5	-	TRBD1
TGTGCCGCCTCTGGGACAGTGAACACCGGGGAGCTGTTTTTT	CAASGTVNTGELFF	TRBV24-1	TRBJ2-2	-	TRBD1
TGTGCCAGCAGTCTCCTAGAACCTCCCCTCTACGAGCAGTACTTC	CASSLLEPPLYEQYF	TRBV27	TRBJ2-7	-	-
TGTGCCAGCAGGCCCGGGACAGGGGTCGGAGATACGCAGTATTTT	CASRPGTGVGDTQYF	TRBV6-5	TRBJ2-3	-	TRBD1
TGTGCCAGCAGCCCAGAGGGGGGGTATGATGAGCAGTTCTTC	CASSPEGGYDEQFF	TRBV9	TRBJ2-1	-	-
TGTGCCTGGGGAAACAGGGGACTCAATGAAAAACTGTTTTTT	CAWGNRGLNEKLFF	TRBV30	TRBJ1-4	-	TRBD1
TGTGCCTCCCGGACTAGCGGGAGTCTCTACGAGCAGTACTTC	CASRTSGSLYEQYF	TRBV10-3	TRBJ2-7	many	TRBD2
TGTGCCAGCTCGGACAGGCCTCGGACAGATACGCAGTATTTT	CASSDRPRTDTQYF	TRBV2	TRBJ2-3	-	TRBD1
TGTGCCAGCAGGGGGACTAGCGGGTACAATGAGCAGTTCTTC	CASRGTSGYNEQFF	TRBV27	TRBJ2-1	-	TRBD2
TGTGCCTGGAGTCACCAGGGGATAGCCTATGGCTACACCTTC	CAWSHQGIAYGYTF	TRBV30	TRBJ1-2	-	-
TGCGCCAGCAGCCGGTCGGGACAGGGATACACAGATACGCAGTATTTT	CASSRSGQGYTDTQYF	TRBV5-1	TRBJ2-3	-	TRBD1
TGTGCCAGTAGTCTTGGACAGGGAAATTCACCCCTCCACTTT	CASSLGQGNSPLHF	TRBV19	TRBJ1-6	-	TRBD1
TGTGCCTGGAGTGTACTGGTCGGCAGGGGTCAATCACCCCTCCACTTT	CAWSVLVGRGQSPLHF	TRBV30	TRBJ1-6	once	-
TGTGCCAGCAGTGCGCCGATGACAGGGGGTGGAAACACCATATATTTT	CASSAPMTGGGNTIYF	TRBV6-1	TRBJ1-3	-	TRBD1
TGTGCCATCAGCGAGGGAGGTAGAGGCTACACCTTC	CAISEGGRGYTF	TRBV10-3	TRBJ1-2	-	-
TGTGCCAGCAGTCCCCTGGGCGGGAGGGTAGGAGATACGCAGTATTTT	CASSPLGGRVGDTQYF	TRBV25-1	TRBJ2-3	once	TRBD2